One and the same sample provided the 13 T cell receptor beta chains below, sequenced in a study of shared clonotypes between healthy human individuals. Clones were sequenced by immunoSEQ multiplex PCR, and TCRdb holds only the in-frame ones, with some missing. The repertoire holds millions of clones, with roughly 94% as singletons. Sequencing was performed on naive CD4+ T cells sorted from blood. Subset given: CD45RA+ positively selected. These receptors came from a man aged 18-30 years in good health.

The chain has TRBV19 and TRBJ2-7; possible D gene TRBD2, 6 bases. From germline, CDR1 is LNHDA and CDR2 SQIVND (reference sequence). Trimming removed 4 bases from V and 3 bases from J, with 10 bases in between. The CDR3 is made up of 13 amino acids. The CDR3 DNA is TGTGCCAGTAGTACCGTGCGGGGCTACGAGCAGTACTTC. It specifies CASSTVRGYEQYF.

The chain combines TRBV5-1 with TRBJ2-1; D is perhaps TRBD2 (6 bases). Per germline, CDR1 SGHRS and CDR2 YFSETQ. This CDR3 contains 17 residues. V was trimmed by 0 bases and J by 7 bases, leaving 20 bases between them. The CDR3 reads CASSLGTMGRFGNEQFF. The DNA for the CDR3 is TGCGCCAGCAGCTTGGGAACTATGGGGAGGTTTGGGAATGAGCAGTTCTTC.

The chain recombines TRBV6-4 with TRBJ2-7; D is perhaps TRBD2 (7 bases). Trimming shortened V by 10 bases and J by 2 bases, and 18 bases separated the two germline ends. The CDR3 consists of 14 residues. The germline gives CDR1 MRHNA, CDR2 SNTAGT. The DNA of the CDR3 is TGTGCCACCCGTTTCAAGCGGGACACCTACGAGCAGTACTTC. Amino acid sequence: CATRFKRDTYEQYF.

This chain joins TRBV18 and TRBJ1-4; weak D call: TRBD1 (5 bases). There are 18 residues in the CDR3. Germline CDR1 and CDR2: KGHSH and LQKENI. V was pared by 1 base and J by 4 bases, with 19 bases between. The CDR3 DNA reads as TGTGCCAGCTCACCACGACAGCCAGCTTTTGGGGGTAATGAAAAACTGTTTTTT. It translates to CASSPRQPAFGGNEKLFF.

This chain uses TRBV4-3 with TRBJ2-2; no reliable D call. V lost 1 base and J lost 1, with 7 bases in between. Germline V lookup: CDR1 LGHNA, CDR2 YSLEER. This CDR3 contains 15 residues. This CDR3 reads CASSQGIGNTGELFF. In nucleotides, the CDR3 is TGCGCCAGCAGCCAAGGTATCGGGAACACCGGGGAGCTGTTTTTT.

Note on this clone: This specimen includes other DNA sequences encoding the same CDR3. CDR3 loop: CAISESGGSNQPQHF. CDR3 nucleotides: TGTGCCATCAGTGAGTCGGGGGGGAGCAATCAGCCCCAGCATTTT. The chain combines TRBV10-3 with TRBJ1-5, with a possible D match to TRBD1 (5 bases). Germline V gene lookup returns CDR1 ENHRY and CDR2 SYGVKD. Trimming removed 0 bases from V and 1 base from J, with 7 bases in between. CDR3 length equals 15 residues.

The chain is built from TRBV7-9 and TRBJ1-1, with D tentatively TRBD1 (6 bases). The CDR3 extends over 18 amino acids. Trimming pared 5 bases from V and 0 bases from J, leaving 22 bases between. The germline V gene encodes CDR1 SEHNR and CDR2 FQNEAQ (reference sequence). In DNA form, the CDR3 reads TGTGCCAGCAGCCTTTACGGGACATTGGGGTCTCTGAACACTGAAGCTTTCTTT. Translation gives CASSLYGTLGSLNTEAFF.

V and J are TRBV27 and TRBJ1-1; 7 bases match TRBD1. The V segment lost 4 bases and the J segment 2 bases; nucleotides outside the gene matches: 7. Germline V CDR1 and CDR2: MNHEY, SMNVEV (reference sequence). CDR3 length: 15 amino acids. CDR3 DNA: TGTGCCAGCAGTTGGGCGGGACAGCTTAACACTGAAGCTTTCTTT. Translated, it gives CASSWAGQLNTEAFF.

The CDR3 DNA follows: TGTGCCAGCAGTCCACAGGGGCAGTTTCAGGATACGCAGTATTTT. Amino acid sequence: CASSPQGQFQDTQYF. The chain links TRBV6-1 to TRBJ2-3; the match to TRBD1 covers 7 bases. Germline V gene sequence: CDR1 MNHNS, CDR2 SASEGT. Germline trimming cut 5 bases from V and 6 bases from J; bases unmatched to any gene: 11. This CDR3 contains 15 residues.

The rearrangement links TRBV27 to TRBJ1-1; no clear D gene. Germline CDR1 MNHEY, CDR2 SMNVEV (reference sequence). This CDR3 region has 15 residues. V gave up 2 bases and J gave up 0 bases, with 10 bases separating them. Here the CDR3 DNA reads TGTGCCAGCAGTTTAAATCCGCTAGTGAACACTGAAGCTTTCTTT. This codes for CASSLNPLVNTEAFF.

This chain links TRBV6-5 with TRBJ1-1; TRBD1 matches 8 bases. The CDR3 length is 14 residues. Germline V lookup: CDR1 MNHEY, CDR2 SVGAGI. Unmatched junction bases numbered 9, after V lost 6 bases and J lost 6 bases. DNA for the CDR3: TGTGCCAGCAGGTACGACAGGGGTAGAGCTGAAGCTTTCTTT. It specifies CASRYDRGRAEAFF.

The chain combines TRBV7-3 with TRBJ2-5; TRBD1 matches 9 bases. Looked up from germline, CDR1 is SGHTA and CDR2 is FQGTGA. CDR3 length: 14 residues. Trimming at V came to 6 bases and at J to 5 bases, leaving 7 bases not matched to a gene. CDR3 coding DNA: TGTGCCAGCAGTGCTACAGGGGGCCGGGAGACCCAGTACTTC. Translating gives CASSATGGRETQYF.

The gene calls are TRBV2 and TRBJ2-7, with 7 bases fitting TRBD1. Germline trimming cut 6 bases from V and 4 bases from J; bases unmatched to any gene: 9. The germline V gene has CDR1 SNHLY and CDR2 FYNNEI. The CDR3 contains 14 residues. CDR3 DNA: TGTGCCAGCAGCAAGACAGGGATCACTTACGAGCAGTACTTC. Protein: CASSKTGITYEQYF.